These T cell receptor beta chains were read from a single sample in a study of control samples from healthy donors and cancer patients. The repertoire was sequenced with immunoSEQ multiplex PCR; TCRdb's copy has only in-frame clones and lacks some. The repertoire holds under 75,000 clones, with 90% as singletons. Material: PBMCs. The receptors derive from a woman aged 45-65 years with colorectal cancer. Each CDR3 is given without its conserved first and last residue. Each record gives: V gene, J gene, CDR3 protein.

>TRBV6-1|TRBJ2-2
ASSESNRGRTGELF
>TRBV19|TRBJ1-2
ASSASRGSYGYT
>TRBV10-3|TRBJ2-1
AISDDGTGRAGQF
>TRBV5-1|TRBJ2-3
ASSLDGGATDTQY
>TRBV19|TRBJ1-2
ASIQEGAANYGYT
>TRBV19|TRBJ1-2
ASSMVIDRGNYGYT
>TRBV18|TRBJ1-5
ASSLDRDGQPQH
>TRBV7-9|TRBJ2-7
ASSLYGTDSYEQY
>TRBV10-3|TRBJ1-6
AISLGPSNSPLH
>TRBV7-9|TRBJ1-2
ASRPGQGYGYT
>TRBV2|TRBJ2-4
ASRGDRLSGIQY
>TRBV19|TRBJ1-2
ASSTGQGLINGYT
>TRBV28|TRBJ2-4
AGKLGHVTVTPLAKNIQY
>TRBV21-1|TRBJ2-5
ASSKAPKQGARETQY
>TRBV21-1|TRBJ2-7
ASSPPRPDRGLGEQY
>TRBV5-4|TRBJ2-5
ASSLGGGSRETQY
>TRBV5-8|TRBJ1-4
ASRKPEKLF
>TRBV19|TRBJ1-2
ASSTNDAPGQGYGYT
>TRBV4-1|TRBJ2-3
ASSRMGLATDTQY
>TRBV5-6|TRBJ2-7
ASSPATGGRYEQY
>TRBV28|TRBJ2-1
ASRVRNEQF
>TRBV18|TRBJ1-5
ASSPGLNQPQH
>TRBV14|TRBJ2-5
ASSRRGETQY
>TRBV6-5|TRBJ2-7
ASRQGYEQY
>TRBV6-5|TRBJ2-7
ASSYKGQGSWEQY
>TRBV4-2|TRBJ2-1
ASSPGTHEQF
>TRBV5-5|TRBJ1-4
ASSLGGRGDGEKLF
>TRBV5-1|TRBJ2-5
ASSWGGGAETQY